This T cell receptor beta chain was profiled in a study of human T cells and chemical hapten exposure. Study background: Patients, predominantly female, presented with alopecia areata, totalis or universalis. Study-wide results and caveats: All donors were alopecia patients, so their immunity may differ from that of healthy people. Expanded TCRs made up significantly more big CDR3 similarity clusters than controls did.

A note on this clonotype: Its antigen is not known.

Noted treatment: therapeutic diphenylcyclopropenone sensitization with weekly scalp DPC. Unique molecular identifiers were attached to individual cDNA molecules during library preparation. In the source study's methods: Sample-level TCR yields exhibited a median of approximately 96,000, with a range of roughly 20,000 to 690,600. TCRdb re-called the reads with MiXCR, one entry per CDR3 protein. The V and J calls and clone size are TCRdb's, not the authors'. The sample holds thousands of distinct CDR3 sequences, about half seen once. Looked up from germline, CDR1 is SNHLY and CDR2 is FYNNEI. This CDR3 has 13 amino acids. V was pared by 4 bases and J by 7 bases, with 11 bases between.

The TCR originated in an adult with alopecia areata. Some clones in this sample may be carry-over from other donors' samples. This table probably holds off-target reads from a library built for another chain. The rearrangement links TRBV2 to TRBJ1-5; D perhaps matches TRBD1 (6 bases). The specimen was whole blood, collected before DPC sensitization or 2, 6, or about 24 weeks after (not recorded which). In nucleotides, the CDR3 is TGTGCCAGCAGTGGACAGGAAGGGCAGCCCCAGCATTTT. This encodes CASSGQEGQPQHF.